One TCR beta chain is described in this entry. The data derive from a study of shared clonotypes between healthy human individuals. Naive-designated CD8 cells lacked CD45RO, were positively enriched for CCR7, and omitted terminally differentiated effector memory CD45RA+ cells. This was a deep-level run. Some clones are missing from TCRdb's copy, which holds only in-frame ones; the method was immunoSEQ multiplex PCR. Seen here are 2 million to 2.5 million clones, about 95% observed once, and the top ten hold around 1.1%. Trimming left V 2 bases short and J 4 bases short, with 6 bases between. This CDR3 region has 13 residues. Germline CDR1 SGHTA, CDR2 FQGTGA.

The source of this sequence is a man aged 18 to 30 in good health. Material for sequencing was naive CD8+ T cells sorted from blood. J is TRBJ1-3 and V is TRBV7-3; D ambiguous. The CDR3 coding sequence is TGTGCCAGCAGCTTAGGGGAAGGAAACACCATATATTTT. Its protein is CASSLGEGNTIYF.